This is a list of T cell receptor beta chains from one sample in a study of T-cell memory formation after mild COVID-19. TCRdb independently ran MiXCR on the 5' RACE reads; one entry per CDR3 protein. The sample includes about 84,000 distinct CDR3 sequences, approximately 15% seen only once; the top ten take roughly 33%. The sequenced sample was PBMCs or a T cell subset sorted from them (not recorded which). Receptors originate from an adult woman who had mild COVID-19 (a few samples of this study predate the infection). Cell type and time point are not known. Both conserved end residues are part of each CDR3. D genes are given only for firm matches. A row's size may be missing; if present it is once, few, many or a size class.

cdr3_aa: CASSSGLFQETQYF
cdr3_nt: TGTGCTAGCAGCTCTGGACTCTTCCAAGAGACCCAGTACTTC
d_call: .
clone_size: .
v_call: TRBV7-7
j_call: TRBJ2-5

cdr3_aa: CSAISYRDEAFF
cdr3_nt: TGCAGTGCTATCTCTTACAGGGATGAAGCTTTCTTT
d_call: .
clone_size: few
v_call: TRBV20-1
j_call: TRBJ1-1

cdr3_aa: CGAGRLYNEQFF
cdr3_nt: TGTGGGGCCGGGCGGTTATACAATGAGCAGTTCTTC
d_call: .
clone_size: .
v_call: TRBV7-9
j_call: TRBJ2-1

cdr3_aa: CASSSPRVEQYF
cdr3_nt: TGTGCCAGCAGCTCGCCCCGGGTTGAGCAGTACTTC
d_call: .
clone_size: many
v_call: TRBV7-9
j_call: TRBJ2-7

cdr3_aa: CSARDFVGEQDTQYF
cdr3_nt: TGCAGTGCTAGAGATTTCGTCGGAGAACAAGATACGCAGTATTTT
d_call: .
clone_size: .
v_call: TRBV20-1
j_call: TRBJ2-3

cdr3_aa: CASSLGGGTPEAFF
cdr3_nt: TGTGCCAGCAGCTTGGGGGGTGGGACCCCTGAAGCTTTCTTT
d_call: .
clone_size: .
v_call: TRBV7-3
j_call: TRBJ1-1

cdr3_aa: CASSQDGLDLGTYEQYF
cdr3_nt: TGCGCCAGCAGCCAAGATGGCCTCGACTTGGGAACCTACGAGCAGTACTTC
d_call: .
clone_size: few
v_call: TRBV4-1
j_call: TRBJ2-7

cdr3_aa: CATSRERPRLAGGPMETQYF
cdr3_nt: TGTGCCACCAGCAGAGAGAGGCCCCGGCTAGCGGGGGGGCCTATGGAGACCCAGTACTTC
d_call: TRBD2
clone_size: few
v_call: TRBV15
j_call: TRBJ2-5

cdr3_aa: CASRLEGMNTEAFF
cdr3_nt: TGCGCCAGCCGCTTAGAGGGGATGAACACTGAAGCTTTCTTT
d_call: .
clone_size: .
v_call: TRBV5-1
j_call: TRBJ1-1

cdr3_aa: CASSSTLNEQYF
cdr3_nt: TGCGCCAGCAGCTCGACTCTCAACGAGCAGTACTTC
d_call: .
clone_size: .
v_call: TRBV4-1
j_call: TRBJ2-7

cdr3_aa: CASSYSGAGQPQHF
cdr3_nt: TGTGCCAGCAGTTACTCGGGGGCCGGTCAGCCCCAGCATTTT
d_call: .
clone_size: few
v_call: TRBV6-6
j_call: TRBJ1-5

cdr3_aa: CASSGLGVGSTLNYGYTF
cdr3_nt: TGTGCCAGCAGCGGCTTGGGGGTGGGCTCCACTCTTAACTATGGCTACACCTTC
d_call: .
clone_size: .
v_call: TRBV4-2
j_call: TRBJ1-2

cdr3_aa: CASSSPPDRTLNTEAFF
cdr3_nt: TGTGCCAGCAGCTCCCCCCCGGACAGAACCCTAAACACTGAAGCTTTCTTT
d_call: .
clone_size: .
v_call: TRBV7-9
j_call: TRBJ1-1

cdr3_aa: CASTQLAGGSTDTQYF
cdr3_nt: TGTGCCAGTACTCAACTAGCGGGAGGTAGCACAGATACGCAGTATTTT
d_call: TRBD2
clone_size: few
v_call: TRBV19
j_call: TRBJ2-3

cdr3_aa: CASGGGLDNEQFF
cdr3_nt: TGTGCCAGCGGGGGGGGCCTCGACAATGAGCAGTTCTTC
d_call: .
clone_size: many
v_call: TRBV5-4
j_call: TRBJ2-1

cdr3_aa: CASSPRDSTGELFF
cdr3_nt: TGTGCCAGCAGCCCGAGGGACAGCACCGGGGAGCTGTTTTTT
d_call: TRBD1
clone_size: few
v_call: TRBV3-1
j_call: TRBJ2-2

cdr3_aa: CASSELAGANEQYF
cdr3_nt: TGTGCCAGCAGCGAACTAGCGGGGGCGAACGAGCAGTACTTC
d_call: TRBD2
clone_size: .
v_call: TRBV6-5
j_call: TRBJ2-7

cdr3_aa: CASSRQGLYNEQFF
cdr3_nt: TGTGCCAGCAGTAGACAGGGGCTCTACAATGAGCAGTTCTTC
d_call: TRBD1
clone_size: .
v_call: TRBV6-2/TRBV6-3
j_call: TRBJ2-1

cdr3_aa: CASSFAANGAYGYTF
cdr3_nt: TGCGCCAGCAGCTTCGCGGCAAACGGCGCCTATGGCTACACCTTC
d_call: .
clone_size: .
v_call: TRBV5-1
j_call: TRBJ1-2

cdr3_aa: CASSPARGDYGYTF
cdr3_nt: TGTGCCAGCTCACCAGCCAGGGGGGACTATGGCTACACCTTC
d_call: TRBD1
clone_size: .
v_call: TRBV18
j_call: TRBJ1-2

cdr3_aa: CASSYLPGQLRPGELFF
cdr3_nt: TGTGCCAGCAGCTACCTACCGGGACAACTTCGGCCCGGGGAGCTGTTTTTT
d_call: .
clone_size: many
v_call: TRBV27
j_call: TRBJ2-2

cdr3_aa: CASSEAHTF
cdr3_nt: TGTGCCAGCAGTGAAGCCCACACCTTC
d_call: .
clone_size: few
v_call: TRBV2
j_call: TRBJ1-2

cdr3_aa: CATSDFRTDTYF
cdr3_nt: TGTGCCACCAGTGATTTCAGGACGGACACGTATTTT
d_call: .
clone_size: .
v_call: TRBV24-1
j_call: TRBJ2-3

cdr3_aa: CSATTSDSYNSPLHF
cdr3_nt: TGCAGTGCTACCACGTCCGACTCCTATAATTCACCCCTCCACTTT
d_call: .
clone_size: few
v_call: TRBV20-1
j_call: TRBJ1-6

cdr3_aa: CASSRAGGLEQYF
cdr3_nt: TGCGCCAGCAGCAGAGCGGGGGGGCTTGAGCAGTACTTC
d_call: TRBD2
clone_size: few
v_call: TRBV5-1
j_call: TRBJ2-7

cdr3_aa: CASSQPEYDLEGDTQYF
cdr3_nt: TGCGCCAGCAGCCAACCCGAGTACGACCTGGAGGGGGATACGCAGTATTTT
d_call: .
clone_size: few
v_call: TRBV4-1
j_call: TRBJ2-3

cdr3_aa: CASSSPGQDYGYTF
cdr3_nt: TGTGCCAGCAGCTCTCCGGGACAGGACTATGGCTACACCTTC
d_call: TRBD1
clone_size: few
v_call: TRBV5-4
j_call: TRBJ1-2

cdr3_aa: CASSRTVDDYGYTF
cdr3_nt: TGTGCCAGCAGTCGGACAGTCGATGACTATGGCTACACCTTC
d_call: .
clone_size: .
v_call: TRBV27
j_call: TRBJ1-2

cdr3_aa: CASSRDRGPGNEQYF
cdr3_nt: TGTGCCAGCAGTAGGGACAGGGGACCGGGGAACGAGCAGTACTTC
d_call: TRBD1
clone_size: .
v_call: TRBV27
j_call: TRBJ2-7

cdr3_aa: CASSLPGHRF
cdr3_nt: TGTGCCAGCAGCTTACCGGGACACCGTTTC
d_call: .
clone_size: .
v_call: TRBV7-9
j_call: TRBJ2-1

cdr3_aa: CASSTQGEGDEKLFF
cdr3_nt: TGTGCCAGCAGCACTCAGGGGGAAGGGGATGAAAAACTGTTTTTT
d_call: .
clone_size: .
v_call: TRBV21-1
j_call: TRBJ1-4

cdr3_aa: CASSPTGMALDTQYF
cdr3_nt: TGTGCCAGCAGTCCGACTGGTATGGCACTTGATACGCAGTATTTT
d_call: .
clone_size: .
v_call: TRBV12-3/TRBV12-4
j_call: TRBJ2-3

cdr3_aa: CASSPLALTQQGTDTQYF
cdr3_nt: TGTGCCAGCAGCCCGCTTGCCCTGACCCAGCAGGGGACAGATACGCAGTATTTT
d_call: .
clone_size: few
v_call: TRBV4-2
j_call: TRBJ2-3

cdr3_aa: CAWTPGTSGNTIYF
cdr3_nt: TGTGCCTGGACCCCAGGGACTTCTGGAAACACCATATATTTT
d_call: .
clone_size: few
v_call: TRBV30
j_call: TRBJ1-3

cdr3_aa: CASSLVPSGSEQFF
cdr3_nt: TGTGCCAGCAGCTTAGTCCCTAGCGGCAGTGAGCAGTTCTTC
d_call: TRBD2
clone_size: many
v_call: TRBV7-9
j_call: TRBJ2-1

cdr3_aa: CATSVPGGNTGELFF
cdr3_nt: TGTGCCACCAGTGTACCCGGAGGTAACACGGGGGAGCTGTTTTTT
d_call: .
clone_size: .
v_call: TRBV24-1
j_call: TRBJ2-2

cdr3_aa: CASSFPRGGGPSGNTIYF
cdr3_nt: TGTGCCAGCAGCTTCCCACGCGGCGGGGGGCCTTCTGGAAACACCATATATTTT
d_call: .
clone_size: .
v_call: TRBV7-9
j_call: TRBJ1-3

cdr3_aa: CASSPGQVSTDTQYF
cdr3_nt: TGTGCCAGCAGCCCCGGACAGGTCAGCACAGATACGCAGTATTTT
d_call: TRBD1
clone_size: few
v_call: TRBV7-9
j_call: TRBJ2-3

cdr3_aa: CASSYGGARDTQYF
cdr3_nt: TGTGCCAGCAGTTATGGCGGGGCGAGAGATACGCAGTATTTT
d_call: .
clone_size: many
v_call: TRBV12-3/TRBV12-4
j_call: TRBJ2-3

cdr3_aa: CASSPLVNTEQYF
cdr3_nt: TGTGCCAGCAGTCCTTTGGTGAATACCGAGCAGTACTTC
d_call: .
clone_size: few
v_call: TRBV7-9
j_call: TRBJ2-7

cdr3_aa: CASSLHWDRANVKGEQFF
cdr3_nt: TGTGCCAGCAGCCTCCATTGGGACAGGGCGAATGTTAAGGGTGAGCAGTTCTTC
d_call: TRBD1
clone_size: many
v_call: TRBV7-8
j_call: TRBJ2-1

cdr3_aa: CASSQAPPTSGGTYEQYF
cdr3_nt: TGCGCCAGCAGCCAAGCACCCCCGACTAGCGGGGGGACCTACGAGCAGTACTTC
d_call: TRBD2
clone_size: few
v_call: TRBV4-1
j_call: TRBJ2-7

cdr3_aa: CAWSVHITYEQYF
cdr3_nt: TGTGCCTGGAGTGTACATATTACCTACGAGCAGTACTTC
d_call: .
clone_size: few
v_call: TRBV30
j_call: TRBJ2-7

cdr3_aa: CASSFPRLAGGPYEQYF
cdr3_nt: TGTGCCAGCAGTTTTCCCCGACTAGCGGGAGGCCCCTACGAGCAGTACTTC
d_call: TRBD2
clone_size: .
v_call: TRBV28
j_call: TRBJ2-7

cdr3_aa: CASSSTGGRQLTDTQYF
cdr3_nt: TGTGCCAGCAGCTCGACAGGCGGTAGACAGTTGACAGATACGCAGTATTTT
d_call: .
clone_size: few
v_call: TRBV13
j_call: TRBJ2-3